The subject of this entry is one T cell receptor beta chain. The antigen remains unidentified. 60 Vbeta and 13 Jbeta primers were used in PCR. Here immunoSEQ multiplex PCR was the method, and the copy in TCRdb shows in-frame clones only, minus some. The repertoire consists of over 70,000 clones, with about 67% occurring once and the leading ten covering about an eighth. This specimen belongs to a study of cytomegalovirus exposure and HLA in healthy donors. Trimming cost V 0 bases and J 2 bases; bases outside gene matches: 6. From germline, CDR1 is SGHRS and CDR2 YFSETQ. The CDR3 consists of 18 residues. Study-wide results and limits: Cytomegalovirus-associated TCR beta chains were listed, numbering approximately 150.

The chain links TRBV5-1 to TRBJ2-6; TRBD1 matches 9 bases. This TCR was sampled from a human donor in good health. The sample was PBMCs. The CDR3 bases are TGCGCCAGCAGCTTGGACGGGACAGGGCGCCCTGGGGCCAACGTCCTGACTTTC. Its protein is CASSLDGTGRPGANVLTF.